The following is a T cell receptor beta chain sequence with its context. Its antigen specificity is not known. No base-level quality is on record; no much larger clone is a single base apart. Trimmed from V: 1 base; trimmed from J: 7 bases; junction bases lacking a gene match: 5. CDR3 length: 15 amino acids, cysteine to phenylalanine. The CDR3 DNA has 45 bases and is translated from base 1. According to the germline V gene, CDR1 reads SGHRS and CDR2 reads YFSETQ. The cohort was made up of 500 to 800 healthy bone marrow donors. All cohort members were sampled while nominally healthy, although unrecorded immune exposures were likely present. The donor was CMV seropositive and belonged to the group of more than 250 seropositive cohort members. Each donor provided a peripheral blood sample, and peripheral blood mononuclear cells were used for TCR beta sequencing. The Qiagen DNeasy Blood Extraction Kit was used to extract genomic DNA from the blood cell samples.

The sample belongs to a study of cytomegalovirus exposure and HLA in healthy donors (dated by TCRdb to the late 2010s). In the study overall: An earlier analysis of roughly 500 of the donors reported more than 250 Gb of sequence data and some 120 million unique TCR beta sequences from roughly 180 million T cells. Donor age, sex, ethnicity and CMV serostatus were compiled together with the repertoire data. Among the roughly 400 genotyped donors, about 85% belonged to the genetic ancestry cluster associated with self-reported Caucasian donors. Rather than drawing on any new phenotypic data, the later analysis identified candidate immune exposures from TCR beta sequences and the way those sequences occurred across donors. Typing coverage differed by locus: A, B, C, DRB1 and DQB1 were typed in roughly 620-640 donors, DQA1 in about 560, DPA1 in 600 to 610, and DPB1 in just under 490. Every discovery cohort repertoire had been produced on one sequencing platform. The study combined high-throughput TCR immunosequencing, statistical association of individual TCRs with disease status, and machine learning to predict cytomegalovirus infection status. Four or five DR-DQ haplotypes were handled as single units for association and clustering because linkage in the cohort was strong. The aim of the study was to test whether cataloging public T cell receptors could identify signatures of past pathogen exposure. To decide whether each TCR beta V gene segment behaved as functional or pseudogenic, an earlier analysis of some 580 of the donors relied on high-throughput TCR beta sequencing. On average, over 200,000 unique TCR beta nucleotide sequences were sequenced per donor among roughly 430 genotyped donors of the cohort, with 15% to 20% of those sequences being non-productive. The T cell repertoires of 666 subjects were profiled by immunosequencing and related to cytomegalovirus serostatus. A later analysis re-examined previously published TCR beta repertoires from several hundred donors and added high-resolution HLA genotyping to investigate patterns of TCR occurrence. An early release covering about 600 HLA-typed donors comprised roughly 300 gigabases of sequencing data and tens of millions of unique TCR sequences. A separate validation cohort of over a hundred different subjects was used in addition to the approximately 700-subject first cohort. In a later genetic analysis, genome-wide SNP genotypes for about three fifths of the roughly 670 donors were used, and that subset was treated as a discovery cohort. Both class I and class II loci were covered by HLA typing, at four-digit resolution. Broader findings and caveats from the paper: Because the 87-base-pair reads could not distinguish some IMGT-functional V segments, including TRBV6-2 and TRBV6-3, those segments were excluded. A cluster of highly shared sequence variants was judged likely to be a technical artifact of the sequencing pipeline. In vitro tests confirmed that a few of the cytomegalovirus-associated TCR beta chains recognize cytomegalovirus antigens. When HLA alleles, especially DR and DQ, strongly co-occurred, attributing TCR associations to individual alleles was difficult. Because HLA typing was unavailable for some donors at each locus, only the typed subset was used in association tests. A later analysis found that HLA-associated TCR beta chains were more clonally expanded and had lower generation probabilities than equally common non-associated chains. The authors suggested that the approach could potentially be extended to other disease states and immunological phenotypes. An earlier analysis of 450 to 750 of the donors showed that most TCR beta V segments appeared in productive rearrangements either about 87% or about 30% of the time, which broadly matched IMGT annotations. A further reported finding was that TCR beta sequences accurately predicted the HLA-A and HLA-B alleles for most subjects in the first cohort. In a later analysis, several top co-occurrence clusters were reported to appear linked to parvovirus B19, influenza, CMV and Epstein-Barr virus. The study gave a list of over 150 TCR beta chains associated with cytomegalovirus. In a later analysis, TCR association rates were found to vary across HLA loci, with the most associated TCRs seen for DRB1 alleles and the fewest for HLA-C alleles. In a later genetic analysis, a missense DCLRE1C variant was associated with V-gene and J-gene trimming of TCR beta chains, and the association was replicated in an independent cohort. The earlier analysis of approximately 540 of the donors excluded around 17 rarely observed V segments, including chromosome 9 orphons, because counts were too low. The cohort was sequenced for TCR beta chains only, and without alpha or paired-chain data the features that could be detected were limited. According to a later genetic analysis, donors in an Asian-associated ancestry cluster had fewer N-insertions in productive TCRs than the approximately 630-donor mean. Roughly uniform sequencing depth across donors was assumed in presence/absence analyses, although this assumption may not hold. Most TCR sequences were observed very rarely across donors, whereas some public TCRs were present in many individuals. A later analysis associated approximately 17,000 TCR beta sequences with specific HLA alleles at a false discovery rate of 0.05. Linkage disequilibrium might explain the correlated functional status among segregating V segments, but an unknown experimental factor could not be excluded. In a later analysis, most CMV-associated TCR beta chains were found to appear HLA-restricted, with HLA associations seemingly driven largely by CMV exposure. The classifier was reported to diagnose cytomegalovirus status with high specificity and sensitivity in both the original cohort and the validation cohort. CMV serostatus was the only immune exposure information available for the cohort.

Library prep was done by the immunoSEQ multiplex PCR assay. The multiplex PCR relied on a mix of 60 forward primers for TCR Vbeta segments and 13 reverse primers for TCR Jbeta segments. Amplification of the CDR3 region of rearranged TCR beta genes was performed with a multiplex PCR assay on genomic DNA. The amplified TCR beta libraries were sequenced on the Illumina HiSeq System as 87-base-pair reads. As for the authors' bioinformatics: A later analysis tallied 75 million to 85 million unique TCR beta chains across the 666 repertoires, and about 10 million of those chains were shared by two or more donors. A nearest-neighbor algorithm error-corrected the raw reads and collapsed the reads into unique sequences, merging closely related sequences to remove PCR and sequencing errors. CDR3 sequences were aligned to IMGT reference sequences to assign V, D and J gene segments. Each retained sequence needed at least a six-nucleotide match to both a V gene segment and a J gene segment. Rearrangements were classified as productive when the CDR3 lacked stop codons and remained in frame with V and J, and all other rearrangements were classified as non-productive. Following IMGT convention, CDR3 was defined as the stretch from the second conserved V-encoded cysteine up to the conserved J-encoded phenylalanine. Sequences without an unambiguous match to a single V gene segment were excluded from the earlier analysis of several hundred of the donors. In an earlier analysis of 587 of the donors, V segments were called functional above 56.7% productive rearrangements and were called segregating when the between-donor standard deviation exceeded 5%. A statistical classification framework was developed to diagnose cytomegalovirus status using the catalog of TCR beta chain sequences. A later analysis assigned V and J genes by comparing TCR nucleotide sequences with IMGT/GENE-DB human TR gene sequences. A later analysis assigned CDR3 sequences and most-parsimonious VDJ recombination scenarios with the TCRdist pipeline. A later analysis defined each TCR beta chain by its CDR3 amino acid sequence plus V-gene family, and excluded reads lacking a unique V-gene family. To address suspected cross-contamination and a sequencing artifact, a later analysis removed around 590 highly shared, low-generation-probability nucleotide sequences. A later analysis calculated a clonal expansion index for each public chain from normalized within-repertoire ranks of inferred template counts. In a later analysis, generation probabilities were computed with a VDJ recombination model fitted to out-of-frame rearrangements, and the resulting probabilities were checked against IGoR. Hypergeometric tests were used in a later analysis to score TCR-TCR, TCR-HLA and TCR-CMV co-occurrence, with a repertoire-size bias correction applied to the TCR pairs. In a later analysis, false discovery rates were estimated by permuting HLA or CMV assignments 20 times. In a later analysis, co-occurring TCRs were grouped using DBSCAN, with TCRdist sequence similarity added in when clustering inside HLA-allele-positive subsets. Co-occurrence clustering excluded repertoires with fewer than 30,000 or more than 120,000 public chains, plus five with anomalous nucleotide sharing. Imported from immuneACCESS, the table was reduced by TCRdb to in-frame sequences with V and J called. These copies leave out some clones; in studies compared against another copy, an unresolved V gene accounts for under half, and the cause of the remainder is not known. The DNA was the basis for D and trimming; V, J and clone size are from that table. The sample has some 97,000 clones on record, 75% of them singletons. The ten top clones hold over 12% of the sample.

The V and J segments used are TRBV5-1 and TRBJ1-6, with 7 central nucleotides matching TRBD1. The sequence came from a male donor in good health and CMV-seropositive. The sequencing input was PBMCs. The CDR3 has the sequence CASSLNTQGNSPLHF. At the DNA level, the sequence is TGCGCCAGCAGCTTGAATACACAGGGGAATTCACCCCTCCACTTT.